This T cell receptor beta chain comes out of a study of cytomegalovirus exposure and HLA in healthy donors. The CDR3 is 14 residues long. Trimming took off 1 base at V and 5 bases at J, with 11 bases between the two ends. CDR1 SGHVS and CDR2 FNYEAQ come from the germline V gene. Primers: 60 Vbeta forward and 13 Jbeta reverse. Repertoires were generated with immunoSEQ multiplex PCR, while TCRdb's copy carries only in-frame clones and drops some. The sample carries about 130,000 clones, roughly 78% recorded once. The chain recombines TRBV7-6 with TRBJ2-5, with D perhaps TRBD2 (5 bases). This receptor was taken from a man aged 30 to 45 in good health. Sequencing was performed on PBMCs. The CDR3 sequence is CASSLVGGGETQYF. The CDR3 DNA reads TGTGCCAGCAGCTTAGTCGGTGGCGGGGAGACCCAGTACTTC.